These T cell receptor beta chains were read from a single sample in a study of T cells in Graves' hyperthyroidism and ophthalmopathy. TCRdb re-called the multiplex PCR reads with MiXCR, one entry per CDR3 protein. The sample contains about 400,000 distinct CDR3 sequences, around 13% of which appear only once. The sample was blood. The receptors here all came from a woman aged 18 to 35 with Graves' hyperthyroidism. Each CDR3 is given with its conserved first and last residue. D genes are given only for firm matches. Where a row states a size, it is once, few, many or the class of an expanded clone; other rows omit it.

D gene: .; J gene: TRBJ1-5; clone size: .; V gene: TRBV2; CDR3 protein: CASKHSYSNQPQHF; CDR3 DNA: TGTGCCAGCAAGCACTCATATAGCAATCAGCCCCAGCATTTT
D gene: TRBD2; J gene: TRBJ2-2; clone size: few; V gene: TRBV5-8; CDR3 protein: CASSSSGRITWTGELFF; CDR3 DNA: TGTGCCAGCAGCTCGAGCGGGAGGATTACTTGGACCGGGGAGCTGTTTTTT
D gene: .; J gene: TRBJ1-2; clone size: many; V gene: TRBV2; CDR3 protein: CASSEALRGSRNYGYTF; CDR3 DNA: TGTGCCAGCAGTGAAGCGCTTCGTGGCAGTCGTAACTATGGCTACACCTTC
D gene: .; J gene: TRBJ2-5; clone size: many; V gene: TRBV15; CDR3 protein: CATSRNGRQETQYF; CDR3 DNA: TGTGCCACCAGCAGAAATGGTCGTCAAGAGACCCAGTACTTC
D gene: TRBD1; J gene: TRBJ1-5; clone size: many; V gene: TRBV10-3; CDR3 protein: CAISTGDQPQHF; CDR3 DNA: TGTGCCATCAGTACAGGGGATCAGCCCCAGCATTTT
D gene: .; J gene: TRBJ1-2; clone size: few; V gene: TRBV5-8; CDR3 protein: CASSFSAAPNYGYTF; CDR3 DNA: TGTGCCAGCAGCTTCTCGGCGGCCCCTAACTATGGCTACACCTTC
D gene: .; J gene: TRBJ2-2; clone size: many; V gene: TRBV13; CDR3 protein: CASSLGIGELFF; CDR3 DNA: TGTGCCAGCAGCTTAGGGATCGGGGAGCTGTTTTTT
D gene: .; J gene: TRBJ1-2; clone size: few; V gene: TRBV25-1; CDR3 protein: CASNDRGGYTF; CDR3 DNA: TGTGCCAGCAACGACCGAGGGGGCTACACCTTC
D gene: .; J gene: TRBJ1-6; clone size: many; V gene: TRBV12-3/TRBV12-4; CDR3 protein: CASTTSPGPWPLHF; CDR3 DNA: TGTGCCAGCACCACCTCCCCCGGGCCCTGGCCCCTCCACTTT
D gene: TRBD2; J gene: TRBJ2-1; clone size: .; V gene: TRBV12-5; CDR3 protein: CASGASGGANEQFF; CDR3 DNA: TGTGCTAGTGGTGCTAGCGGGGGGGCAAATGAGCAGTTCTTC
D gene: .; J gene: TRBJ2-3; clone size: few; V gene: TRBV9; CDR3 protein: CASSVGTHYTDTQYF; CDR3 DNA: TGTGCCAGCAGCGTGGGGACTCATTACACAGATACGCAGTATTTT
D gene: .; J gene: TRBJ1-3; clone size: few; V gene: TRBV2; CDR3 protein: CASMQRGNTIYF; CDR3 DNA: TGTGCCAGTATGCAGCGGGGGAACACCATATATTTT
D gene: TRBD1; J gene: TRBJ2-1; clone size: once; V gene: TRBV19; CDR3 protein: CASRTGTGNFNEQFF; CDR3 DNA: TGTGCCAGTAGAACCGGGACAGGGAATTTCAATGAGCAGTTCTTC
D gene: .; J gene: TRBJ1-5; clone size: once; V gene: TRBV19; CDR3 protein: CASSWDLIGQPQHF; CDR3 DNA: TGTGCCAGTAGTTGGGACTTAATCGGGCAGCCCCAGCATTTT
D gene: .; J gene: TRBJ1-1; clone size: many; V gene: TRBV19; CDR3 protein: CASSFGQNTEAFF; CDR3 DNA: TGTGCCAGTAGCTTCGGCCAGAACACTGAAGCTTTCTTT
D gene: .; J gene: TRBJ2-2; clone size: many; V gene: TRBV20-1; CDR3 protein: CSAQRPQGGGTGELFF; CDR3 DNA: TGCAGTGCCCAGCGACCGCAGGGGGGGGGCACCGGGGAGCTGTTTTTT
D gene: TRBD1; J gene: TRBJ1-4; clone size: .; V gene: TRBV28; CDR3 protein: CASSPRTGFNEKLFF; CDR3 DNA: TGTGCCAGCAGTCCCCGGACAGGGTTTAATGAAAAACTGTTTTTT
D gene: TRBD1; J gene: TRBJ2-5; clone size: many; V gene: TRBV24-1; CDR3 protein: CATSDPRSGTGGSETQYF; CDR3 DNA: TGTGCCACCAGTGACCCCCGGTCGGGGACAGGGGGCTCTGAGACCCAGTACTTC
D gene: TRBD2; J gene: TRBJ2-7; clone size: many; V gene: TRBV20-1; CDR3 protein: CSATTSGNEQYF; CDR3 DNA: TGCAGTGCTACGACTAGCGGGAACGAGCAGTACTTC
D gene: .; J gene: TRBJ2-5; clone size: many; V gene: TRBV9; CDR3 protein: CASSDGTTQETQYF; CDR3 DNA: TGTGCCAGCAGCGACGGGACCACCCAAGAGACCCAGTACTTC
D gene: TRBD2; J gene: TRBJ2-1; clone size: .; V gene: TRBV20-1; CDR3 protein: CSARGLADHNEQFF; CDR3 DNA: TGCAGTGCTCGCGGCCTAGCGGACCATAATGAGCAGTTCTTC
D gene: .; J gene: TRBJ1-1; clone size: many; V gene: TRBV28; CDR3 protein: CASSFTLGTEAFF; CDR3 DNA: TGTGCCAGCAGTTTTACTCTGGGCACTGAAGCTTTCTTT
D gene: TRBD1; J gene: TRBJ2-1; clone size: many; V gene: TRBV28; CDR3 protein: CASSLGQGAWEQFF; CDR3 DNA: TGTGCCAGCAGTTTGGGGCAGGGGGCTTGGGAGCAGTTCTTC
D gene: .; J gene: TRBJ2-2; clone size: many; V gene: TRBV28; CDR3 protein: CASSLVVGAPDTGELFF; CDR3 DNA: TGTGCCAGCAGTTTAGTGGTCGGGGCGCCGGACACCGGGGAGCTGTTTTTT
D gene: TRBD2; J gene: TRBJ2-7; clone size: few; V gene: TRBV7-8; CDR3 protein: CASSPEGTSGSLMREQYF; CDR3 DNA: TGTGCCAGCAGCCCAGAGGGGACTAGCGGGAGCCTGATGAGGGAGCAGTACTTC
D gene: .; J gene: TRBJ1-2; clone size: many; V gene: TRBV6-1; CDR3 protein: CASGKGGVRGYTF; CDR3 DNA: TGTGCCAGCGGCAAGGGGGGAGTTAGGGGCTACACCTTC
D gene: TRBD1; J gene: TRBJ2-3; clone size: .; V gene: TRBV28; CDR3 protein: CASSPRTGEADTQYF; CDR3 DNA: TGTGCCAGCAGCCCACGGACAGGGGAGGCAGATACGCAGTATTTT
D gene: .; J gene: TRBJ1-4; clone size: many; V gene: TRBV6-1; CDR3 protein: CASSADIATNEKLFF; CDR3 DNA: TGTGCCAGCAGTGCGGACATCGCAACTAATGAAAAACTGTTTTTT
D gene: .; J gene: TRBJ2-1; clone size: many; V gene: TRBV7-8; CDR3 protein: CASIYGRGRGGEQFF; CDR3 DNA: TGTGCCAGCATCTACGGGAGGGGGCGAGGGGGTGAGCAGTTCTTC
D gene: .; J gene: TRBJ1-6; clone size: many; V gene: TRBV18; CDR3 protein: CASSNRNNSPLHF; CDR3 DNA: TGTGCCAGCTCAAACAGGAATAATTCACCCCTCCACTTT
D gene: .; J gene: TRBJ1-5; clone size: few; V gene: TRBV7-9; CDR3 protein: CASSSHRVGRNQPQHF; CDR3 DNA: TGTGCCAGCAGCTCGCACAGGGTTGGTCGCAATCAGCCCCAGCATTTT
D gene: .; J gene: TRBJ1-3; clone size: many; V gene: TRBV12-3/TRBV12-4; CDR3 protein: CASSFQPVELTIYF; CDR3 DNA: TGTGCCAGCAGTTTTCAGCCGGTGGAATTGACCATATATTTT
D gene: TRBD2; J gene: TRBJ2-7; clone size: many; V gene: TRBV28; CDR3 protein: CAGGRGGYEQYF; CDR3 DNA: TGTGCCGGAGGGCGGGGGGGTTACGAGCAGTACTTC
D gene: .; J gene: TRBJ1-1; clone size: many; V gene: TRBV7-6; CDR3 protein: CASSPYRYTEAFF; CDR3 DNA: TGTGCCAGCAGCCCATACAGGTACACTGAAGCTTTCTTT
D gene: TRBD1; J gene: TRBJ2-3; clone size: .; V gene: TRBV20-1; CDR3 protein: CSARDLLMGQGADTQYF; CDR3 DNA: TGCAGTGCTAGAGATCTTCTAATGGGACAGGGGGCGGATACGCAGTATTTT
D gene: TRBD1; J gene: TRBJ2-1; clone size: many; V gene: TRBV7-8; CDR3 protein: CASSSQGAALHEQFF; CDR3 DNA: TGTGCCAGCAGCTCCCAGGGGGCGGCCCTTCATGAGCAGTTCTTC
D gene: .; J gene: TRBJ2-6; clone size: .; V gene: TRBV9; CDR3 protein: CASSDRDRHSGANVLTF; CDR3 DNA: TGTGCCAGCAGCGACCGGGACCGTCACTCTGGGGCCAACGTCCTGACTTTC
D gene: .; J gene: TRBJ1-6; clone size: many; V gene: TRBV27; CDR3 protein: CASSQGDMNSPLHF; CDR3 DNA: TGTGCCAGCAGCCAAGGCGATATGAATTCACCCCTCCACTTT
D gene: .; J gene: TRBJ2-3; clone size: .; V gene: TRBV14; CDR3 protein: CASSQGALRANRTTDTQYF; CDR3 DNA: TGTGCCAGCAGCCAAGGTGCGTTAAGAGCTAATCGGACCACAGATACGCAGTATTTT
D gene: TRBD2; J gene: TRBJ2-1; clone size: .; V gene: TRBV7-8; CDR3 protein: CASSPHIGGGLATPRGSYNEQLF; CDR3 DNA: TGTGCCAGCAGCCCTCACATAGGGGGGGGACTAGCGACCCCACGGGGGTCCTACAATGAGCAGCTCTTC
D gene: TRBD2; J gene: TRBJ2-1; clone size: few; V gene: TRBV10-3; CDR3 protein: CAMGTSGGYNEQFF; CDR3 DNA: TGTGCCATGGGGACTAGCGGGGGCTACAATGAGCAGTTCTTC
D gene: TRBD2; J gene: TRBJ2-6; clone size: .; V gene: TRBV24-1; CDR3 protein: CATSDFSGAGANVLTF; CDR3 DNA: TGTGCCACCAGTGATTTTAGCGGGGCTGGGGCCAACGTCCTGACTTTC
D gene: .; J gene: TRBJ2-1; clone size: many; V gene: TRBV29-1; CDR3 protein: CSAHILYDRGNEQFF; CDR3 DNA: TGCAGCGCCCACATACTCTATGACCGGGGCAATGAGCAGTTCTTC
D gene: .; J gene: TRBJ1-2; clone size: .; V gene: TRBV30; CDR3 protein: CAWSRDRPYGYTF; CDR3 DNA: TGTGCCTGGAGCCGAGACAGGCCCTATGGCTACACCTTC
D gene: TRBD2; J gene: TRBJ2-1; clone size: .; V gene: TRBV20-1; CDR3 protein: CSARVRAGGPSYNEQFF; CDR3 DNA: TGCAGTGCTAGAGTTCGAGCGGGAGGGCCTTCCTACAATGAGCAGTTCTTC
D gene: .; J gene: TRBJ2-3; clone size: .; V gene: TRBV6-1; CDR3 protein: CASSRYLIGRGDTQYF; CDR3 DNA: TGTGCCAGCAGTCGATACCTAATAGGCCGGGGAGATACGCAGTATTTT
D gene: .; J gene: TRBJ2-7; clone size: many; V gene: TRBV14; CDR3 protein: CASSPKVGEQYF; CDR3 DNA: TGTGCCAGCAGCCCGAAGGTCGGCGAGCAGTACTTC
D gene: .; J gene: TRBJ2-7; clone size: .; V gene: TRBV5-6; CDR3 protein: CASSLQPGDPSYEQYF; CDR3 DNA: TGTGCCAGCAGCTTGCAACCAGGCGACCCCTCCTACGAGCAGTACTTC
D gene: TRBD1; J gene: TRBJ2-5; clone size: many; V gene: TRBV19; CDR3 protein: CASSRRAAGGQETQYF; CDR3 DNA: TGTGCCAGTAGTAGAAGAGCCGCAGGGGGACAAGAGACCCAGTACTTC
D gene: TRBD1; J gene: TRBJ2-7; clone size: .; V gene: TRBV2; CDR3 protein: CASSRGLGSYEQYF; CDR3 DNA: TGTGCCAGCAGTAGGGGGCTGGGATCCTACGAGCAGTACTTC
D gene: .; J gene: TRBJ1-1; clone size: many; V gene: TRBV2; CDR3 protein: CASSEQQNTEAFF; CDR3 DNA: TGTGCCAGCAGTGAACAACAGAACACTGAAGCTTTCTTT
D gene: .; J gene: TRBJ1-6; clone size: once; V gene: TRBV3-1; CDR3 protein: CASAHRDSGSPLHF; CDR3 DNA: TGTGCCAGCGCACACAGGGATTCGGGCTCACCCCTCCACTTT
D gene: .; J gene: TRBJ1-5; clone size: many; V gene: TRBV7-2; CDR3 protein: CASSSSGGDSNQPQHF; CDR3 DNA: TGTGCCAGCAGCTCCTCGGGGGGGGATAGCAATCAGCCCCAGCATTTT
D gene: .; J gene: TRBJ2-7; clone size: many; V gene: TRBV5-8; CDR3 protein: CASSAGGLARIYEQYF; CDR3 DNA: TGTGCCAGCAGCGCCGGGGGCCTAGCGAGAATCTACGAGCAGTACTTC